This T cell receptor beta chain was captured in a study of cytomegalovirus exposure and HLA in healthy donors. Study information: Unique TCR beta sequences numbering fewer than 130 million came from approximately 180 million T cells in an earlier analysis.

13 Jbeta primers and 60 Vbeta primers were used for the PCR. The protocol was immunoSEQ multiplex PCR, while the TCRdb copy is restricted to in-frame clones and leaves out a portion. The sample includes approximately 130,000 clones, less than 10% of them seen just once. Likely unrecorded immune exposures existed in these nominally healthy donors. This clone has only a few counts. The TCR originated in a woman aged 35 to 49 in good health and CMV-seropositive. The source material was PBMCs.

CDR3 DNA: TGTGCCAGCTCACCACCGAAGGGGCTGAACACTGAAGCTTTCTTT. Translation gives CASSPPKGLNTEAFF. The chain has TRBV18 and TRBJ1-1; a possible D gene is TRBD1 (5 bases). V was cut by 0 bases and J by 0 bases, with 8 bases left in between. The CDR3 is 15 amino acids. From germline, CDR1 is KGHSH and CDR2 LQKENI.